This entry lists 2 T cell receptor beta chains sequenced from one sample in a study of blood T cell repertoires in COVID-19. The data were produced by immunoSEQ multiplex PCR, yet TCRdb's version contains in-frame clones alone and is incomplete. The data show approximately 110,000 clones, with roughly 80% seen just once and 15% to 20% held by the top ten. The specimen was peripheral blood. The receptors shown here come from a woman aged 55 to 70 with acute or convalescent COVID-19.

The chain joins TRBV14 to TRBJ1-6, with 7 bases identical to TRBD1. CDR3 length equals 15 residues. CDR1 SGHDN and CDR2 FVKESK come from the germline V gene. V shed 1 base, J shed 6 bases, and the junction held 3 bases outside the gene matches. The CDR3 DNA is TGTGCCAGCAGCCAAGTGGCAGGGGGTAATTCACCCCTCCACTTT. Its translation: CASSQVAGGNSPLHF.

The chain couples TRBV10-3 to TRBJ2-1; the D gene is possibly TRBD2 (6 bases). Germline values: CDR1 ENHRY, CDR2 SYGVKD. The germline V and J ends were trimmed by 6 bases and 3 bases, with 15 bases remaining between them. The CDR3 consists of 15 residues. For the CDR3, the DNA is TGTGCCATCAGGGATAGCGGAGCAAGCTACAATGAGCAGTTCTTC. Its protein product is CAIRDSGASYNEQFF.